Listed below are T cell receptor beta chains from one sample, sequenced in a study of monozygotic twins with inflammatory bowel disease. TCRdb processed the 5' RACE reads again and assigns one entry to each CDR3 protein, with no DNA. The repertoire shows 300,000 to 400,000 distinct CDR3 sequences; the top ten hold approximately 2%. The material sequenced was blood. The source is a human donor with ulcerative colitis or Crohn's disease, or a healthy co-twin of an affected twin (not recorded which). Each CDR3 is given with its conserved first and last residue. The order of the fields is V gene, J gene, CDR3 protein.

V: TRBV28
J: TRBJ2-7
CDR3: CASKPGLASYEQYF

V: TRBV5-1
J: TRBJ2-3
CDR3: CASSLGTSGRLFTDTQYF

V: TRBV2
J: TRBJ2-3
CDR3: CASSVAGKTDTQYF

V: TRBV27
J: TRBJ2-2
CDR3: CASSPRGLPTGELFF

V: TRBV12-3/TRBV12-4
J: TRBJ2-1
CDR3: CASSLAVGLAGNEQFF

V: TRBV19
J: TRBJ2-7
CDR3: CASSIAASYEQYF

V: TRBV18
J: TRBJ2-7
CDR3: CASSRTAGGASTSYEQYF

V: TRBV10-3
J: TRBJ2-7
CDR3: CAISDTGGSSYEQYF

V: TRBV20-1
J: TRBJ2-7
CDR3: CSARGDTSYEQYF

V: TRBV5-4
J: TRBJ2-2
CDR3: CASSYYRGSGELFF

V: TRBV6-5
J: TRBJ1-2
CDR3: CASSSGSGAYYGYTF

V: TRBV27
J: TRBJ1-6
CDR3: CASSNRGRGSYNSPLHF

V: TRBV2
J: TRBJ1-1
CDR3: CARTSGRLDTEAFF

V: TRBV5-1
J: TRBJ2-1
CDR3: CASSLVGTGFYNEQFF

V: TRBV12-3/TRBV12-4
J: TRBJ1-5
CDR3: CASSFYDQPQHF

V: TRBV6-5
J: TRBJ2-4
CDR3: CASSYGVGLLTKNIQYF

V: TRBV5-4
J: TRBJ2-1
CDR3: CASSLALRESEQFF